This section outlines one T cell receptor (beta chain) sequence together with its context. What it binds is not known. The V end lost 2 bases, the J end lost 5 bases, and 16 bases lay between the germline ends. Per germline, CDR1 MGHDK and CDR2 SYGVNS. CDR3 size: 15 residues. This entry belongs to a study of OX40 agonist ivuxolimab in advanced cancers. At the level of the study: Three partial responders included one hepatocellular carcinoma patient and two cutaneous melanoma patients. Points from the study as a whole: The study found that CD8+ T cells averaged more expanded clones than CD4+.

The repertoire was sequenced with immunoSEQ multiplex PCR; TCRdb's copy has only in-frame clones and lacks some. The data show about 69,000 clones, around 83% seen once. This chain uses TRBV25-1 with TRBJ2-7; D might be TRBD1 (6 bases). This sequence originates from an adult with an advanced solid tumor such as melanoma, head and neck, liver or kidney cancer. The input for sequencing was CD4+ or CD8+ T cells sorted from blood, taken in a trial of the OX40 agonist ivuxolimab. Here the CDR3 reads CASSELDSSPNEQYF. The CDR3 DNA follows: TGTGCCAGCAGTGAACTGGACAGTTCGCCGAACGAGCAGTACTTC.